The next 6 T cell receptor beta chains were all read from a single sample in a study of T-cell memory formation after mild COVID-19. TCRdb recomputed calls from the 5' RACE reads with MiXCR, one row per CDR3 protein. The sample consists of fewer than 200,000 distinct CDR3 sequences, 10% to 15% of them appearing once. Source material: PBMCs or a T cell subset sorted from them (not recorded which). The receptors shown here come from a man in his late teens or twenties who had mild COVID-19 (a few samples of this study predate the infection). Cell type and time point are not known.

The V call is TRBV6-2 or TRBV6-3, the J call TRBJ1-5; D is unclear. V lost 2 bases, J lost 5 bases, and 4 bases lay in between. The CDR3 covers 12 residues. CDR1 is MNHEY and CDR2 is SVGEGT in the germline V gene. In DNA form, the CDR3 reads TGTGCCAGCAGTTACGGCGATCAGCCCCAGCATTTT. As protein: CASSYGDQPQHF.

The CDR3 nucleotides are TGTGCCAGCAGCTTAGTAATCCCGGAAGGGTGGGACGTC. Translated, it gives CASSLVIPEGWDV. J is TRBJ2-7 and V is TRBV7-9; D is unresolved. The germline CDR1 and CDR2 sequences are SEHNR and FQNEAQ (reference sequence). CDR3 length: 13 amino acids.

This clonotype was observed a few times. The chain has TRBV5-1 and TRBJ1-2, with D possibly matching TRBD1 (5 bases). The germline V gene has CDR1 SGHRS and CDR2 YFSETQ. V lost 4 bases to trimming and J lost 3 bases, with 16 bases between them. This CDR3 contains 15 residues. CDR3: CASSQTSGLHYGYTF. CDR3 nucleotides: TGCGCCAGCAGCCAAACCTCGGGACTGCACTATGGCTACACCTTC. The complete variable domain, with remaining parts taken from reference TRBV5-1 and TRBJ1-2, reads KAGVTQTPRYLIKTRGQQVTLSCSPISGHRSVSWYQQTPGQGLQFLFEYFSETQRNKGNFPGRFSGRQFSNSRSEMNVSTLELGDSALYLCASSQTSGLHYGYTFGSGTRLTVV.

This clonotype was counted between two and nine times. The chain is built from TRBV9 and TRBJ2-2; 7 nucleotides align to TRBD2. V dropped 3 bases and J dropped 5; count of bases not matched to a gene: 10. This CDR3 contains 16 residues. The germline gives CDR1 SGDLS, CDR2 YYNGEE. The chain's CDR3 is CASSARRDYQTGELFF. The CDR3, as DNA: TGTGCCAGCAGCGCACGCCGGGACTATCAGACCGGGGAGCTGTTTTTT.

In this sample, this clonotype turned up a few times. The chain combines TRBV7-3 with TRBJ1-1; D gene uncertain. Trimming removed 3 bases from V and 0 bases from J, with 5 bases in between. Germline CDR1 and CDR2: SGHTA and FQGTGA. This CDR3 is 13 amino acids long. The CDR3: CASSFGMNTEAFF. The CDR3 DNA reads TGTGCCAGCAGCTTCGGCATGAACACTGAAGCTTTCTTT.

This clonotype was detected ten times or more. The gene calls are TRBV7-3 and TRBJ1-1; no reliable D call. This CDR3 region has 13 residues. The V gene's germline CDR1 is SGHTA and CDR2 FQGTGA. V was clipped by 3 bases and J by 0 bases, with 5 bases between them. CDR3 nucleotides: TGTGCCAGCAGCTTGACGGTGAACACTGAAGCTTTCTTT. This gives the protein CASSLTVNTEAFF. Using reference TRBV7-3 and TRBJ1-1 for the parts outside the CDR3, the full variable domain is GAGVSQTPSNKVTEKGKYVELRCDPISGHTALYWYRQSLGQGPEFLIYFQGTGAADDSGLPNDRFFAVRPEGSVSTLKIQRTERGDSAVYLCASSLTVNTEAFFGQGTRLTVV.